This TCR beta chain came from a study of radiotherapy plus CTLA-4 blockade in lung cancer. Study-wide findings and caveats: Once radiotherapy plus ipilimumab had been given, TCR clones derived from tumor expanded in blood.

Trimming removed 5 bases from V and 2 bases from J, with 10 bases in between. This CDR3 spans 13 amino acids. CDR1 SQVTM and CDR2 ANQGSEA come from the germline V gene. Some clones are missing from TCRdb's copy, which holds only in-frame ones; the method was immunoSEQ multiplex PCR. The repertoire holds 95,000 to 150,000 clones, with 70% to 90% as singletons. As concerns this clone: Antigen unknown.

This sequence originates from a human donor with non-small cell lung cancer that progressed on radiotherapy plus ipilimumab. The sequenced sample was peripheral blood, obtained from a patient treated with radiotherapy plus ipilimumab. This chain uses TRBV29-1 with TRBJ2-1; the D gene is possibly TRBD2 (6 bases). The CDR3 region is CSVRRGTYNEQFF. CDR3 sequence (DNA): TGCAGCGTTCGGAGGGGAACCTACAATGAGCAGTTCTTC.